This T cell receptor beta chain was obtained from a study of blood T cells in healthy people across ages. Using a J-beta primer mix together with a sample-barcoded 5' primer, a second PCR was run for 7 to 11 cycles. TCRdb re-called the 5' RACE reads with MiXCR, one entry per CDR3 protein. In the table there are about 1.7 million distinct CDR3 sequences, 28% of which are singletons. Germline V gene sequence: CDR1 MNHNS, CDR2 SASEGT. The CDR3 totals 14 residues. Losses at the gene ends were 3 bases for V and 5 bases for J; bases not matched to a gene: 6. Sequencing was done on a sample of blood. The gene calls are TRBV6-1 and TRBJ1-1, with 7 bases lining up with TRBD1. This sequence was found in a woman aged 30 to 39 in good health. CDR3 in DNA: TGTGCCAGCAGTGAGATAGGGGGCTTAACTGAAGCTTTCTTT. It codes for CASSEIGGLTEAFF.